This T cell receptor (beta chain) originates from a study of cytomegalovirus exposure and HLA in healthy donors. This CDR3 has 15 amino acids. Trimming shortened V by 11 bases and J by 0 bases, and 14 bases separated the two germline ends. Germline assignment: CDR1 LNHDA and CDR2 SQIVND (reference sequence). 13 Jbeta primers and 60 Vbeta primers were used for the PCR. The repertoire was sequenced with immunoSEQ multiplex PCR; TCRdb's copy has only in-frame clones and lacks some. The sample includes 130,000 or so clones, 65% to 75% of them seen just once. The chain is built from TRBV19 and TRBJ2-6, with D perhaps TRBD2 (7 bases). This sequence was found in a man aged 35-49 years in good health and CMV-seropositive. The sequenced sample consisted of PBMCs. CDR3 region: CAAKRGGSGANVLTF. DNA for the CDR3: TGTGCCGCCAAAAGGGGGGGCTCTGGGGCCAACGTCCTGACTTTC.